These 31 T cell receptor beta chains share one sample of origin, sequenced in a study of neurological immune-mediated disorders. Each CDR3 protein is one row after TCRdb ran MiXCR on the 5' RACE reads. The sample carries around 130,000 distinct CDR3 sequences, more than 2.5% recorded once. Source material: PBMCs. The receptors were gathered from a woman in her thirties with multiple sclerosis.

This clonotype was counted at least ten times. The chain employs TRBV27 and TRBJ1-1, with 9 bases that match TRBD1. CDR1 and CDR2 (germline): MNHEY, SMNVEV (reference sequence). The V and J ends lost 5 bases and 3 bases, in that order; junction bases with no gene match: 10. The CDR3 is 16 amino acids. The CDR3 reads CASSPRDRDRYTEAFF. DNA of the CDR3: TGTGCCAGCAGTCCCCGGGACAGGGATCGGTACACTGAAGCTTTCTTT.

There are a few counts of this clonotype. J is TRBJ2-2 and V is TRBV5-1; TRBD2 aligns across 9 bases. The CDR3 runs to 15 residues. The germline V gene encodes CDR1 SGHRS and CDR2 YFSETQ. Germline trimming cut 4 bases from V and 1 base from J; bases unmatched to any gene: 2. CDR3 sequence (DNA): TGCGCCAGCAGCCCGACTAGCGGGAACACCGGGGAGCTGTTTTTT. Translating it yields CASSPTSGNTGELFF.

This clonotype was counted at least ten times. The chain joins TRBV7-2 to TRBJ1-1; no clear D gene. CDR3 length: 14 residues. The germline V and J ends were trimmed by 5 bases and 3 bases, with 13 bases remaining between them. Germline V gene sequence: CDR1 SGHTA, CDR2 FQGNSA. This CDR3 is CASSPRPGDTEAFF. DNA for the CDR3: TGTGCCAGCAGCCCCCGACCTGGGGACACTGAAGCTTTCTTT. Supplemented by reference TRBV7-2 and TRBJ1-1, the full variable domain reads GAGVSQSPSNKVTEKGKDVELRCDPISGHTALYWYRQSLGQGLEFLIYFQGNSAPDKSGLPSDRFSAERTGGSVSTLTIQRTQQEDSAVYLCASSPRPGDTEAFFGQGTRLTVV.

This clonotype was seen repeatedly, ten times or more. The chain recombines TRBV7-9 with TRBJ1-1; the D is unclear. V lost 2 bases and J 0 bases, leaving 16 bases between the germline ends. Germline V gene lookup returns CDR1 SEHNR and CDR2 FQNEAQ (reference sequence). The CDR3 is 17 amino acids. The CDR3 is CASSLLPLGEMNTEAFF. The CDR3 DNA sequence: TGTGCCAGCAGCTTACTTCCCCTGGGCGAAATGAACACTGAAGCTTTCTTT.

This clonotype has a count of ten or more. V is TRBV6-2 or TRBV6-3 and J is TRBJ2-1; 8 positions match TRBD2. CDR1 is MNHEY, CDR2 SVGEGT, per germline. The CDR3 runs 15 residues. The V segment lost 7 bases and the J segment 3 bases; nucleotides outside the gene matches: 8. The CDR3 nucleotides read TGTGCCAGCAAGGAGCGGGAGTTTCTCTACAATGAGCAGTTCTTC. Encoded protein: CASKEREFLYNEQFF.

This clonotype was recorded at least ten times. The J gene is TRBJ2-3, the V gene TRBV7-8; TRBD1 might be the D (7 bases). Trimming stripped 5 bases from V and 2 bases from J, with 23 bases between. CDR3 length equals 18 residues. From germline, CDR1 is SGHVS and CDR2 FQNEAQ. The CDR3 loop is CASSKTRGTAYSTDTQYF. CDR3 nucleotides: TGTGCCAGCAGCAAAACCCGGGGGACAGCTTATTCCACAGATACGCAGTATTTT.

Notes on this clonotype: One junction end does not reproduce the germline sequence, and a read error may be involved. The chain couples TRBV27 to TRBJ1-1; D is unclear. This CDR3 contains 13 residues. CDR1 MNHEY and CDR2 SMNVEV come from the germline V gene (reference sequence). CDR3 loop: CASSFLGNTEALF. CDR3 nucleotides: TGTGCCAGCAGTTTTCTAGGGAACACTGAAGCTTTATTT.

At least ten counts were recorded for this clonotype. J is TRBJ1-1 and V is TRBV4-3; D gene uncertain. CDR3 length: 13 amino acids. The ends were cut back, 0 bases at V and 3 bases at J, with 5 bases in the middle. Per germline, CDR1 LGHNA and CDR2 YSLEER. The CDR3 DNA reads TGCGCCAGCAGCCAAGATAAAGACACTGAAGCTTTCTTT. This translates into CASSQDKDTEAFF.

The sample holds many counts of this clonotype. The gene calls are TRBV20-1 and TRBJ2-7; no firm D call. The CDR3 totals 14 residues. V lost 1 base and J lost 3, with 13 bases in between. Per germline, CDR1 DFQATT and CDR2 SNEGSKA (reference sequence). For the CDR3, the DNA is TGCAGTGCTAGAGCTGAGAGGCGTCACTACGAGCAGTACTTC. Translating it yields CSARAERRHYEQYF.

As for this clonotype: Because it lacks the conserved phenylalanine or tryptophan at the end, this CDR3 is likely a read error. V is TRBV20-1 and J is TRBJ2-1; 7 bases are shared with TRBD2. CDR3 length: 12 residues. Trimming cost V 3 bases and J 10 bases; bases outside gene matches: 6. Germline V gene sequence: CDR1 DFQATT, CDR2 SNEGSKA (reference sequence). For the CDR3, the DNA is TGCAGTGCTAGGGGTGGGAGGGACGAGCAGTTCAAC. This sequence encodes CSARGGRDEQFN.

This clonotype has ten or more counts. This chain links TRBV29-1 with TRBJ2-1; D perhaps matches TRBD2 (6 bases). Trimming pared 4 bases from V and 5 bases from J, leaving 18 bases between. This CDR3 contains 15 residues. The V gene's germline CDR1 is SQVTM and CDR2 ANQGSEA. The CDR3 nucleotides are TGCAGCGTTGTGGGGGGACGGGATTTTAACAATGAGCAGTTCTTC. This translates into CSVVGGRDFNNEQFF.

This clonotype was counted at least ten times. The chain is built from TRBV12-3 or TRBV12-4 and TRBJ2-5; D gene uncertain. This CDR3 has 13 residues. V was trimmed by 6 bases and J by 2 bases, leaving 10 bases between them. The CDR3 nucleotides read TGTGCCAGCAGCCTCCAGCCACAAGAGACCCAGTACTTC. It codes for CASSLQPQETQYF.

This clonotype was detected many times. The chain is built from TRBV18 and TRBJ1-1; 8 bases are a match to TRBD1. CDR3 length: 16 residues. Trimming at V came to 1 base and at J to 5 bases, leaving 9 bases not matched to a gene. Germline V lookup: CDR1 KGHSH, CDR2 LQKENI. CDR3 sequence reads: CASSPRSGGLRTEAFF. DNA for the CDR3: TGTGCCAGCTCACCACGGTCAGGGGGCTTGAGAACTGAAGCTTTCTTT.

Ten or more counts support this clonotype. The J gene is TRBJ2-7, the V gene TRBV20-1; D call uncertain. The CDR3 length is 13 residues. Trimming shortened V by 7 bases and J by 3 bases, and 16 bases separated the two germline ends. Germline CDR1 and CDR2: DFQATT and SNEGSKA (reference sequence). Written as DNA, the CDR3 is TGCAGTGTTAAGATAGGAATTGACTACGAGCAGTACTTC. It specifies CSVKIGIDYEQYF.

Ten or more counts support this clonotype. This rearrangement joins TRBV19 to TRBJ2-7; D perhaps matches TRBD2 (5 bases). Germline CDR1 LNHDA, CDR2 SQIVND (reference sequence). CDR3 length: 13 amino acids. V lost 8 bases and J 2 bases, leaving 13 bases between the germline ends. The CDR3 region is CASSRTGTYEQYF. In nucleotides, the CDR3 is TGTGCCAGTTCCAGGACGGGAACCTACGAGCAGTACTTC.

The sample holds many counts of this clonotype. The rearrangement links TRBV5-1 to TRBJ1-5; weak D call: TRBD1 (6 bases). The CDR3 is made up of 13 amino acids. The V end was cut by 4 bases, the J end by 5 bases, with 10 bases between. Germline CDR1 is SGHRS and CDR2 is YFSETQ. In nucleotides, the CDR3 is TGCGCCAGCAGCGAGGACAGCTATCAGCCCCAGCATTTT. Residues: CASSEDSYQPQHF.

This clonotype was recorded at least ten times. The chain combines TRBV20-1 with TRBJ1-4; 7 nucleotides align to TRBD1. J lost 8 bases, V lost 0 bases, and 3 bases had no gene match. This CDR3 region has 13 residues. The germline CDR1 and CDR2 sequences are DFQATT and SNEGSKA (reference sequence). CDR3 sequence reads: CSARDGTEEKLFF. The CDR3 DNA is TGCAGTGCTAGAGATGGGACAGAAGAAAAACTGTTTTTT.

This clonotype was counted ten times or more. The chain carries TRBV15 and TRBJ1-2; possibly TRBD1 for D (5 bases). The CDR3 sequence is 16 residues long. Germline V gene sequence: CDR1 LNHNV, CDR2 YYDKDF (reference sequence). V lost 1 base and J lost 5, with 17 bases in between. The CDR3 DNA reads TGTGCCACCAGCAGAGCTAGGGATTCGGGGGAGTATGGCTACACCTTC. This translates into CATSRARDSGEYGYTF.

This clonotype was recorded many times. The chain couples TRBV5-8 to TRBJ2-7, with TRBD1 as a possible D gene (6 bases). The ends were cut back, 0 bases at V and 2 bases at J, with 15 bases in the middle. Per germline, CDR1 SGHTS and CDR2 YDEGEE. The CDR3 covers 16 residues. CDR3 coding DNA: TGTGCCAGCAGCTTGGCTCAGGGACAAACAACCTACGAGCAGTACTTC. Its translation is CASSLAQGQTTYEQYF.

In this sample, this clonotype turned up many times. V usage is TRBV7-2 and J usage is TRBJ1-1, with TRBD1 matching over 7 bases. The V and J ends lost 5 bases and 0 bases, in that order; junction bases with no gene match: 6. This CDR3 has 15 residues. The germline CDR1 and CDR2 sequences are SGHTA and FQGNSA. CDR3 amino acids: CASSVNRGLNTEAFF. The CDR3 DNA follows: TGTGCCAGCAGCGTAAACAGGGGACTGAACACTGAAGCTTTCTTT.

This clonotype was observed a few times. This chain uses TRBV7-9 with TRBJ1-6; D not certain. This CDR3 comprises 14 residues. Deletions cut 3 bases from V and 4 bases from J, with 7 bases between. Germline CDR1 reads SEHNR; CDR2 reads FQNEAQ (reference sequence). CDR3 in amino acids: CASSLEVYNSPLHF. The CDR3 DNA sequence: TGTGCCAGCAGCTTGGAGGTGTATAATTCACCCCTCCACTTT. The full variable domain, its missing parts supplied by reference TRBV7-9 and TRBJ1-6, is DTGVSQNPRHKITKRGQNVTFRCDPISEHNRLYWYRQTLGQGPEFLTYFQNEAQLEKSRLLSDRFSAERPKGSFSTLEIQRTEQGDSAMYLCASSLEVYNSPLHFGNGTRLTVT.

This clonotype was observed many times. The genes are TRBV24-1 and TRBJ1-5; tentatively, D is TRBD1 (6 bases). The CDR3 sequence is 15 residues long. Trimming took 8 bases from V and 6 from J, leaving 19 bases between them. CDR1 and CDR2 from the germline V gene are KGHDR and SFDVKD. The CDR3 region is CATKARGMIFQPQHF. CDR3 bases: TGTGCCACCAAGGCCAGGGGAATGATTTTTCAGCCCCAGCATTTT.

This clonotype was observed many times. The chain employs TRBV27 and TRBJ1-1; 7 nucleotides match TRBD1. Looked up from germline, CDR1 is MNHEY and CDR2 is SMNVEV (reference sequence). The V gene end was trimmed by 5 bases and the J gene end by 6 bases; junction bases not matched to a gene: 3. The CDR3 has 12 amino acids. In nucleotides, the CDR3 is TGTGCCAGCAGTCGACAGGGCTCTGAAGCTTTCTTT. This gives the protein CASSRQGSEAFF.

In regard to this clonotype: This may stem from a read error, because a much larger clone lies one nucleotide away. The CDR3 region has the DNA TGTGCCAGCAGCCATACCCGAAGTCTTGAAGATACGCAGTATTTT. This encodes CASSHTRSLEDTQYF. This chain uses TRBV2 with TRBJ2-3; no reliable D call. V was cut by 6 bases and J by 5 bases, with 18 bases left in between. This CDR3 contains 15 residues. Germline loops: CDR1 SNHLY, CDR2 FYNNEI.

This clonotype was counted at least ten times. This chain links TRBV29-1 with TRBJ1-1; 8 bases align to TRBD1. V was clipped by 6 bases and J by 5 bases; unmatched bases: 5. The length of the CDR3 is 12 residues. Germline V gene lookup returns CDR1 SQVTM and CDR2 ANQGSEA. The CDR3 is CSVTGGRTEAFF. DNA of the CDR3: TGCAGCGTAACAGGGGGTAGGACTGAAGCTTTCTTT.

This clonotype was seen ten or more times. The chain links TRBV6-2 or TRBV6-3 to TRBJ1-2; unclear D gene. The CDR3 sequence is 12 residues long. Germline CDR1 reads MNHEY; CDR2 reads SVGEGT. V was clipped by 5 bases and J by 12 bases, with 16 bases between them. The CDR3 sequence is CASSITSRANTF. CDR3 in DNA: TGTGCCAGCAGTATAACCTCGCGGGCCAACACCTTC.

This clonotype was picked up many times. The chain employs TRBV7-8 and TRBJ1-1; no reliable D call. From germline, CDR1 is SGHVS and CDR2 FQNEAQ. V lost 4 bases and J lost 5, with 14 bases in between. The CDR3 totals 14 residues. CDR3 amino acids: CASSSVFGKTEAFF. The CDR3 DNA reads TGTGCCAGCAGCTCTGTCTTTGGGAAGACTGAAGCTTTCTTT.

Ten or more counts support this clonotype. The chain combines TRBV29-1 with TRBJ2-7, with 10 bases fitting TRBD1. There are 13 residues in the CDR3. Looked up from germline, CDR1 is SQVTM and CDR2 is ANQGSEA. J lost 6 bases, V lost 1 base, and 3 bases had no gene match. The CDR3 sequence is CSVEGQGAGEQYF. The CDR3 nucleotides are TGCAGCGTTGAAGGACAGGGGGCGGGCGAGCAGTACTTC.

Only a few counts were recorded for this clonotype. A read error may explain this, as a much larger clone is one base away. J is TRBJ2-5 and V is TRBV7-9; TRBD2 is a possible D gene (6 bases). Germline V gene sequence: CDR1 SEHNR, CDR2 FQNEAQ (reference sequence). The CDR3 extends over 13 amino acids. The CDR3 reads CASSSIGGENQYF. CDR3 nucleotides: TGTGCCAGCAGCTCCATCGGGGGAGAGAACCAGTACTTC.

This clonotype occurred a few times. The rearrangement uses TRBV7-8 and TRBJ2-3, with TRBD1 as a possible D gene (6 bases). Germline loops: CDR1 SGHVS, CDR2 FQNEAQ. V shed 5 bases and J shed 2 bases, with 17 bases lying between them. This CDR3 comprises 16 residues. The CDR3 region has the DNA TGTGCCAGCAGCCCCACCGGCCAGGGGACCACAGATACGCAGTATTTT. This codes for CASSPTGQGTTDTQYF.

There are many counts of this clonotype. This chain links TRBV5-6 with TRBJ2-3; 9 positions agree with TRBD2. The V gene end was trimmed by 0 bases and the J gene end by 1 base; junction bases not matched to a gene: 12. CDR1 is SGHDT and CDR2 is YYEEEE in the germline V gene. This CDR3 is 19 amino acids long. The CDR3 is CASSLDTAGGPPGTDTQYF. DNA for the CDR3: TGTGCCAGCAGCTTGGATACGGCGGGAGGGCCACCTGGCACAGATACGCAGTATTTT.